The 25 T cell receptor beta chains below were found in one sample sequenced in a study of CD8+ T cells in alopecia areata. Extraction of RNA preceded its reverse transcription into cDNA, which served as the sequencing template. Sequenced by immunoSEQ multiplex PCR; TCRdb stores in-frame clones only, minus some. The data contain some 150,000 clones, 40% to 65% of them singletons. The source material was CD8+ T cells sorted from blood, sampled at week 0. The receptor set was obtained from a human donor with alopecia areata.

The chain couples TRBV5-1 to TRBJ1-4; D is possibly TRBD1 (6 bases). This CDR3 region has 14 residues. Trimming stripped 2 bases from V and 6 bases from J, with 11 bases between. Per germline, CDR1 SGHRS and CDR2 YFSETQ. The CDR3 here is CASSFRGGDEKLFF. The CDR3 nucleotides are TGCGCCAGCAGCTTCAGGGGAGGGGATGAAAAACTGTTTTTT.

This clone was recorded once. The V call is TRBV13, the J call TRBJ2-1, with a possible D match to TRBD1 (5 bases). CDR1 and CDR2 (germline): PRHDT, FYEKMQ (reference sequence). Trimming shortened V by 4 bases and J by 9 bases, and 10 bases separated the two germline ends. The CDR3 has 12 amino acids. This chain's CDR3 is CASSYRGGEQFF. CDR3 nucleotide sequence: TGTGCCAGCAGCTATAGGGGCGGTGAGCAGTTCTTC.

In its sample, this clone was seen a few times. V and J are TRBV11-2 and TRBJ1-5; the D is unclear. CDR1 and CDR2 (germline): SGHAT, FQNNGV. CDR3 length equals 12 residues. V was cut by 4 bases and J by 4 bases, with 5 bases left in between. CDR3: CASSSGNQPQHF. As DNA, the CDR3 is TGTGCCAGCAGCTCCGGTAATCAGCCCCAGCATTTT.

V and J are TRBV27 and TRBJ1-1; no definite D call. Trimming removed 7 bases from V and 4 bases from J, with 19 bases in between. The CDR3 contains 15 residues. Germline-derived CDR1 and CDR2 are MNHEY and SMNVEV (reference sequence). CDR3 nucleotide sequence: TGTGCCAGCATACCACCTGGGGTCCGAGGCACTGAAGCTTTCTTT. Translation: CASIPPGVRGTEAFF.

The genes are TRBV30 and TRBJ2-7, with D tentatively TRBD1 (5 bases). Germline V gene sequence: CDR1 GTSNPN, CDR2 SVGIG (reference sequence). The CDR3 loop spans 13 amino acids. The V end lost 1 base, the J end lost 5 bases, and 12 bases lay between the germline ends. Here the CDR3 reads CAWSAYQGHEQYF. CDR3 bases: TGTGCCTGGAGTGCCTATCAGGGCCACGAGCAGTACTTC. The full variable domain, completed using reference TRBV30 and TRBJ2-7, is SQTIHQWPATLVQPVGSPLSLECTVEGTSNPNLYWYRQAAGRGLQLLFYSVGIGQISSEVPQNLSASRPQDRQFILSSKKLLLSDSGFYLCAWSAYQGHEQYFGPGTRLTVT.

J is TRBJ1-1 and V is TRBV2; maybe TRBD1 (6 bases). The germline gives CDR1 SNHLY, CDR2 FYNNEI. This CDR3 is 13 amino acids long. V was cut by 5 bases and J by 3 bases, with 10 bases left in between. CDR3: CASSRGQYTEAFF. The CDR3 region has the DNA TGTGCCAGCAGTCGAGGACAGTACACTGAAGCTTTCTTT.

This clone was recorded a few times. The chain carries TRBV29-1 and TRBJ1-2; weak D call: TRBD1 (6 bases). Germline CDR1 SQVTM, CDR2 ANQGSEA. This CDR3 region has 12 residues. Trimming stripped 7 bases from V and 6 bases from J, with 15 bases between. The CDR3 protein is CSDRVGFDGYTF. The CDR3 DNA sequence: TGCAGCGACAGGGTGGGATTTGATGGCTACACCTTC.

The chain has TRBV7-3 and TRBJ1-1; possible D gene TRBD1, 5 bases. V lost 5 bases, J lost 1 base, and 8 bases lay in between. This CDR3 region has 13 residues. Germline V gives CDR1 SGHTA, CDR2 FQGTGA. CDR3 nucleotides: TGTGCCAGCAGCATCGGGACGAACACTGAAGCTTTCTTT. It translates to CASSIGTNTEAFF.

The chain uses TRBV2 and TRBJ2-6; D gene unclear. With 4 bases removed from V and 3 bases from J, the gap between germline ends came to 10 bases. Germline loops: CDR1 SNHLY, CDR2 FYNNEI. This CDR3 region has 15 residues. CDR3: CASSVERDGANVLTF. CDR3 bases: TGTGCCAGCAGTGTTGAGAGAGATGGGGCCAACGTCCTGACTTTC.

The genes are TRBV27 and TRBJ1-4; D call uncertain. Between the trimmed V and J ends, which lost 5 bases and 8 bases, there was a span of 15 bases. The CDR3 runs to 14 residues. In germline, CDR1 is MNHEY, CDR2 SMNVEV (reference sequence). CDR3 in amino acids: CASSDNWEAEKLFF. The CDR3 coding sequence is TGTGCCAGCAGTGATAACTGGGAGGCGGAAAAACTGTTTTTT.

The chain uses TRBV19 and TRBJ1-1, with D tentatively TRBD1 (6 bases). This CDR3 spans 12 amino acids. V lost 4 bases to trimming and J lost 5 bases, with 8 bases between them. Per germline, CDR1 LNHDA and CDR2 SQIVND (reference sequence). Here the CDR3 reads CASSRGPTEAFF. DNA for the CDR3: TGTGCCAGTAGTAGGGGGCCAACTGAAGCTTTCTTT.

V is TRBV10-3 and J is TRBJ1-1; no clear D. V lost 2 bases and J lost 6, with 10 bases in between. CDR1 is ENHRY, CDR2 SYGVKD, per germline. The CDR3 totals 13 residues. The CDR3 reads CAISETADPEAFF. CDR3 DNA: TGTGCCATCAGTGAGACAGCCGATCCTGAAGCTTTCTTT.

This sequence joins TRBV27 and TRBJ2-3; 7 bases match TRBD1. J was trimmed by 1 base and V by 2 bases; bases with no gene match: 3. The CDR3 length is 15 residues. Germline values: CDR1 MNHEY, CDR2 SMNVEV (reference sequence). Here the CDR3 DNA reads TGTGCCAGCAGTTTACCCGGGACAGGCACAGATACGCAGTATTTT. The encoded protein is CASSLPGTGTDTQYF.

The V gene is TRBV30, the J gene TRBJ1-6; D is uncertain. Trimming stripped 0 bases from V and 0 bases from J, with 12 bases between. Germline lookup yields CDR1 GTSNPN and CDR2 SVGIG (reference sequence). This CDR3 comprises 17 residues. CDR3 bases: TGTGCCTGGAGTGTAAGCAGGCAAAGCTCCTATAATTCACCCCTCCACTTT. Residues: CAWSVSRQSSYNSPLHF.

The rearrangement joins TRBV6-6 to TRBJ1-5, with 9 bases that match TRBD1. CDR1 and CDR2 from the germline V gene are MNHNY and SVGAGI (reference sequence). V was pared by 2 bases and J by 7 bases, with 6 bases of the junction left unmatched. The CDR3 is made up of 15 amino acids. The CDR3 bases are TGTGCCAGCAGTTACGGGGACAGGGTGCAGCAGCCCCAGCATTTT. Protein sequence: CASSYGDRVQQPQHF.

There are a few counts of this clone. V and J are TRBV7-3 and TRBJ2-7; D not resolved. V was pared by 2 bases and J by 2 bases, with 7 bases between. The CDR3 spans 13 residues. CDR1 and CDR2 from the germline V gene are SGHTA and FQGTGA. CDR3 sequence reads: CASSLGHTYEQYF. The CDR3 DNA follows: TGTGCCAGCAGCTTAGGGCACACCTACGAGCAGTACTTC.

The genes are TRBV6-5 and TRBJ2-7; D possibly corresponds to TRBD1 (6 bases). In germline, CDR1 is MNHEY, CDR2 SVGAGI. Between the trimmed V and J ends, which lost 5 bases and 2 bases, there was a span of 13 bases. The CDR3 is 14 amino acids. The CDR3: CASSPRTEAYEQYF. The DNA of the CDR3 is TGTGCCAGCAGTCCGCGGACAGAAGCCTACGAGCAGTACTTC.

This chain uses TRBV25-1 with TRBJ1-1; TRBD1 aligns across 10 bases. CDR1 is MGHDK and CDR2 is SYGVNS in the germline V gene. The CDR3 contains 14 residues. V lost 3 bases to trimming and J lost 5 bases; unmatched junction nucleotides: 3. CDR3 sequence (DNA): TGTGCCAGCAGTGAGGACAGGGGGGGTACTGAAGCTTTCTTT. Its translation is CASSEDRGGTEAFF.

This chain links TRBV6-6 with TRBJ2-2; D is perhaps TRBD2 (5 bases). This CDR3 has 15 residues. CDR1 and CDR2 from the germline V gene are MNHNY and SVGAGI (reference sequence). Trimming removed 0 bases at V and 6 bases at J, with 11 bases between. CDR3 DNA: TGTGCCAGCAGTTACTCCACCGACGGGGCCGGGGAGCTGTTTTTT. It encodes CASSYSTDGAGELFF.

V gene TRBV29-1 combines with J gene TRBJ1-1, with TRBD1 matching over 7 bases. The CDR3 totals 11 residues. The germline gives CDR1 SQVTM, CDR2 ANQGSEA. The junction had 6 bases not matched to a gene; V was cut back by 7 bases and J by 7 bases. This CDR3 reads CSGRQGREAFF. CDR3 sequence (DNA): TGCAGCGGGCGACAGGGACGTGAAGCTTTCTTT.

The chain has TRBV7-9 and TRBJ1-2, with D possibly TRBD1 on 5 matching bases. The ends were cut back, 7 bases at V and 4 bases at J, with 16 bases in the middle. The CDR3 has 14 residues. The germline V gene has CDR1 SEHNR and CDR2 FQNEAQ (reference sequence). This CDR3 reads CASTSDSYLYGYTF. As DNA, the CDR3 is TGTGCCAGCACCTCTGACAGCTACCTCTATGGCTACACCTTC.

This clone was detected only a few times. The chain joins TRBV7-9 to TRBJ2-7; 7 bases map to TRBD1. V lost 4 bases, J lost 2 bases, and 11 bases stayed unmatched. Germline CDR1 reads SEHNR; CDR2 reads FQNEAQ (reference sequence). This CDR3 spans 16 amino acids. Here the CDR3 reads CASSSSHSDRPYEQYF. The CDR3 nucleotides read TGTGCCAGCAGCTCAAGCCATTCGGACAGGCCCTACGAGCAGTACTTC.

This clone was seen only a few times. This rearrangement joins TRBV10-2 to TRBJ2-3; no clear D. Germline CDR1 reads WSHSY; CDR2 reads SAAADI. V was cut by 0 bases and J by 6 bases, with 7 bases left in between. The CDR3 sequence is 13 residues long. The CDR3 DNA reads TGCGCCAGCAGTGAGTCGATCATCGATACGCAGTATTTT. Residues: CASSESIIDTQYF.

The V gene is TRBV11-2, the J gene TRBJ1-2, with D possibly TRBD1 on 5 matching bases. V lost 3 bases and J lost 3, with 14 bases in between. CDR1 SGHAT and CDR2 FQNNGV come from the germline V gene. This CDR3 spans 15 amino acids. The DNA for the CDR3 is TGTGCCAGCAGCTTCCCGGGACCCTCCTACTATGGCTACACCTTC. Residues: CASSFPGPSYYGYTF.

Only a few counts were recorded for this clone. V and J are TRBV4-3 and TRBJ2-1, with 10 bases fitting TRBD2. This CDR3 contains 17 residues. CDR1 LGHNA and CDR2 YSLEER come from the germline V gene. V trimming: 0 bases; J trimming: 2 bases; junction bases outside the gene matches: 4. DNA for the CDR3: TGCGCCAGCAGCCAAGAAATAGCGGGGGGAACCTACAATGAGCAGTTCTTC. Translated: CASSQEIAGGTYNEQFF.